This paragraph covers one T cell receptor beta chain sequence. Its antigen has not been determined. Nothing much larger sits one base from this clone, and base qualities are not available. The CDR3, cysteine through phenylalanine, is 14 amino acids long. The CDR3 DNA has 42 bases and is translated from base 1. CDR1 is given as MDHEN and CDR2 as SYDVKM, both from the germline V gene. Unmatched junction bases come to 9, with V trimmed by 8 bases and J by 3 bases. The sample originates from a study of blood T cell repertoires in COVID-19 (dated by TCRdb to the early 2020s). Notes on the research overall: Samples from collaborators originated in the United States, Italy and Spain and spanned both the acute and convalescent phases of COVID-19. The material from the prospective study consisted of cDNA or gDNA derived from T cells, B-cell-depleted T cells, or PBMCs. Deeply sampled blood TCRbeta repertoires from subjects exposed to, actively infected with, or recovered from COVID-19 were included in the dataset. A freely available public database, intended as a resource for researchers studying the immune response to SARS-CoV-2, is where the repertoires were released. Samples came from the ongoing ImmuneRACE study (first 160 participants) plus 1,254 subjects from 6 global collaborators. Nearly every sample came with metadata listing a de-identified subject ID, COVID-19 status, age in years and sex. Where HLA class I and class II types were available, the types were taken from metadata supplied by the sample provider, not from assay-based typing.

Beyond this particular receptor, the publication reports: How much clinical and demographic metadata was included differed by source and by participant, and the metadata was provided uncurated.

The immunoSEQ Assay, a bias-controlled multiplex PCR, was used to amplify TCRbeta CDR3 regions from genomic DNA. The study's own analysis went as follows. The number of nucleated cells in each sample was estimated from the amplification of reference gene primers within the assay. To quantify the absolute abundance of each unique TCRbeta CDR3 rearrangement, sequence reads were collapsed and filtered. For each sample, productive Simpson clonality was calculated by taking the square root of Simpson's diversity index across productive rearrangements. The clones in this table, taken by TCRdb from immuneACCESS, are in-frame only. Not every clone is retained; where verified, under half of the shortfall comes from an unresolved V gene, and the cause of the rest is unknown. Clonal size and the V and J genes are those of that table, whereas D and trimming came from the DNA. The sample has fewer than 250,000 clones on record, roughly four fifths of them singletons. The ten largest clones represent 4% to 5% of the sample.

Each collaborating institution followed its own protocols to collect whole blood in K2EDTA tubes. For TCRbeta analysis, collaborators shipped samples as frozen whole blood, isolated PBMCs, or DNA extracted from either of those sample types. The V gene is TRBV28 and the J gene is TRBJ2-7; the central 8 bases match TRBD1. Sequencing input: peripheral blood. The receptor's source is a woman between 70 and 85 years old with acute or convalescent COVID-19. CDR3 region: CASYTRDRLYEQYF. The sequenced DNA: TGTGCCAGCTACACCCGGGACAGGCTCTACGAGCAGTACTTC.